A selection of T cell receptor beta chains follows, all from one sample in a study of blood T cell repertoires in COVID-19. The repertoire was sequenced with immunoSEQ multiplex PCR; TCRdb's copy has only in-frame clones and lacks some. The sample holds some 89,000 clones, less than 95% seen once. The sequencing sample was made of peripheral blood. These receptors originate from a man aged 60-69 years with acute or convalescent COVID-19. CDR3s include the opening cysteine and the closing phenylalanine or tryptophan. A D gene is named only where the DNA matches it firmly. Size is omitted from some rows. Given values are once, few, many or a class for expanded clones.

clone size | J gene | D gene | V gene | CDR3 DNA | CDR3 protein
once | TRBJ1-1 | - | TRBV27 | TGTGCCAGCAGTTTAAAGAGCGGTTGGGGAGAAGCTTTCTTT | CASSLKSGWGEAFF
once | TRBJ2-2 | TRBD2 | TRBV7-6 | TGTGCCAGCAGTTCAATAGCGGGGGGGCGAACCGGGGAGCTGTTTTTT | CASSSIAGGRTGELFF
- | TRBJ1-5 | TRBD1 | TRBV2 | TGTGCCAGCAGTATGACAGGGGCACGGAATCAGCCCCAGCATTTT | CASSMTGARNQPQHF
- | TRBJ2-3 | - | TRBV5-8 | TGTGCCAGCAGCCCGGGACAACCAGCTGGCGGTACGCAGTATTTT | CASSPGQPAGGTQYF
- | TRBJ1-3 | - | TRBV27 | TGTGCCAGCAGTTTTGCGAGCTCTGGAAACACCATATATTTT | CASSFASSGNTIYF
once | TRBJ2-1 | TRBD2 | TRBV6-5 | TGTGCCAGCAGTTACGATACTAGCGGGGGATACAATGAGCAGTTCTTC | CASSYDTSGGYNEQFF
once | TRBJ1-2 | - | TRBV6-5 | TGTGCCAGCAGTTTCCTAGGAGCATCTGGCTACACCTTC | CASSFLGASGYTF
few | TRBJ1-4 | - | TRBV3-1/TRBV3-2 | TGTGCCAGCAGTCGGACCGGGGAGGTTGAAAAACTGTTTTTT | CASSRTGEVEKLFF
- | TRBJ1-1 | - | TRBV3-1/TRBV3-2 | TGTGCCAGCAGCCCGCGAGGGGGATCCGATGAAGCTTTCTTT | CASSPRGGSDEAFF
- | TRBJ1-1 | - | TRBV12-3/TRBV12-4 | TGTGCCAGCAGCCTTGCTCCCACAGGTGAAGCTTTCTTT | CASSLAPTGEAFF
- | TRBJ1-1 | - | TRBV18 | TGTGCCAGCTCCGTGACCAATTCAGGGAACACTGAAGCTTTCTTT | CASSVTNSGNTEAFF
- | TRBJ1-2 | TRBD1 | TRBV7-2 | TGTGCCAGCAGCTTAGAAACAGGGGCCAACTATGGCTACACCTTC | CASSLETGANYGYTF
- | TRBJ2-1 | TRBD1 | TRBV18 | TGTGCCAGCTCACCACGGACAGGGCGAGGATCCTACAATGAGCAGTTCTTC | CASSPRTGRGSYNEQFF
- | TRBJ1-2 | TRBD1 | TRBV5-5 | TGTGCCAGCAGCTCACAGGGGATGAACTATGGCTACACCTTC | CASSSQGMNYGYTF
- | TRBJ2-3 | TRBD1 | TRBV10-3 | TGTGCCATCAGTGGGCGCTCCGGGACAGGGCCCCCAGATACGCAGTATTTT | CAISGRSGTGPPDTQYF
- | TRBJ2-5 | - | TRBV29-1 | TGCAGCGCCAAAAGCCCCGAAGAGACCCAGTACTTC | CSAKSPEETQYF